The 2 T cell receptor beta chains below all came from one sample that was sequenced in a study of blood T cell repertoires in COVID-19. The protocol was immunoSEQ multiplex PCR, while the TCRdb copy is restricted to in-frame clones and leaves out a portion. The table lists around 50,000 clones, roughly 89% of them singletons, with approximately 5.9% in the top ten. Material for sequencing was peripheral blood. The receptors derive from a man aged 65-85 years with active COVID-19.

This chain connects TRBV6-5 to TRBJ2-1; TRBD1 matches 7 bases. From germline, CDR1 is MNHEY and CDR2 SVGAGI. The CDR3 has 15 amino acids. The V segment lost 2 bases and the J segment 2 bases; nucleotides outside the gene matches: 3. CDR3 DNA: TGTGCCAGCAGTTACCTAAGGGGGCCCTACAATGAGCAGTTCTTC. This translates into CASSYLRGPYNEQFF.

V and J are TRBV28 and TRBJ1-4, with TRBD1 matching over 10 bases. CDR3 length equals 15 residues. Trimming removed 4 bases from V and 5 bases from J; junction bases left unmatched: 4. Germline loops: CDR1 MDHEN, CDR2 SYDVKM. In nucleotides, the CDR3 is TGTGCCAGCAGTTCTCCGGGACAGGGGAATGAAAAACTGTTTTTT. It specifies CASSSPGQGNEKLFF.